One sample yielded the 22 T cell receptor beta chains listed below, sequenced in a study of low-dose radiotherapy and immunotherapy resistance in tumors. Both TCRalpha and TCRbeta chains were reverse transcribed with V-gene-specific primers. The authors amplified TCRs for about 20 PCR cycles with a constant-region primer and a V-primer adapter. TCRdb passed the reads through MiXCR, listing each CDR3 protein once. The repertoire holds 15,000 or so distinct CDR3 sequences, roughly half seen once, with 3% to 4% in the top ten. The receptors originated from a human donor with advanced metastatic prostate, ovarian, gallbladder or colorectal cancer (not recorded which). This table probably holds off-target reads from a library built for another chain.

The gene calls are TRBV7-7 and TRBJ2-1, with TRBD2 identical over 7 bases. Germline CDR1 SSHAT, CDR2 FNYEAQ (reference sequence). The J segment lost 0 bases and the V segment lost 5 bases, leaving 13 bases of the junction unmatched. The CDR3 loop spans 18 amino acids. The CDR3, as DNA: TGTGCCAGCAGCAAAAACGTCTGGCGGGGGAGCTCCTACAATGAGCAGTTCTTC. Residues: CASSKNVWRGSSYNEQFF.

V and J are TRBV7-2 and TRBJ2-7, with unresolved D. CDR1 and CDR2 (germline): SGHTA, FQGNSA. The CDR3 runs 15 residues. V was pared by 0 bases and J by 0 bases, with 9 bases between. CDR3 sequence reads: CASSLAVGSSYEQYF. CDR3 in DNA: TGTGCCAGCAGCTTAGCAGTAGGAAGCTCCTACGAGCAGTACTTC.

About this clonotype: At one of its ends the junction is not consistent with the germline gene, which may arise from a read error. This rearrangement joins TRBV4-3 to TRBJ2-3; 15 nucleotides match TRBD2. Germline V gene sequence: CDR1 LGHNA, CDR2 YSLEER. This CDR3 comprises 20 residues. CDR3 region: CATSQTGSPGLAGGRGTQYF. The CDR3 DNA follows: TGCGCCACCAGCCAGACCGGAAGCCCGGGACTAGCGGGGGGCCGGGGTACGCAGTATTTT.

The table lists this clonotype with a few counts. DNA of the CDR3: TGCGCCAGCAGCCAAGATTTGATATATCGGAGAAGGTTGGATGAGCAGTTCTTC. Encoded protein: CASSQDLIYRRRLDEQFF. The chain links TRBV4-1 to TRBJ2-1, with D unresolved. From germline, CDR1 is MGHRA and CDR2 YSYEKL. The CDR3 is made up of 18 amino acids. The V end lost 0 bases, the J end lost 8 bases, and 23 bases lay between the germline ends.

This clonotype was detected only a few times. This sequence joins TRBV3-1 and TRBJ1-1; D ambiguous. Germline loops: CDR1 LGHDT, CDR2 YNNKEL (reference sequence). Between the trimmed V and J ends, which lost 5 bases and 1 base, there was a span of 8 bases. CDR3 length: 13 amino acids. CDR3: CASSKGKNTEAFF. CDR3 DNA sequence: TGTGCCAGCAGCAAAGGAAAGAACACTGAAGCTTTCTTT.

This chain links TRBV11-2 with TRBJ2-7; 7 nucleotides align to TRBD1. This CDR3 spans 18 amino acids. Unmatched junction bases numbered 12, after V lost 1 base and J lost 0 bases. The germline V gene encodes CDR1 SGHAT and CDR2 FQNNGV. CDR3 coding DNA: TGTGCCAGCAGCTTAGGGACAGGATTTAGAGGTTCCTCCTACGAGCAGTACTTC. It specifies CASSLGTGFRGSSYEQYF.

The chain joins TRBV12-3 or TRBV12-4 to TRBJ2-1; D not certain. The CDR3 loop spans 11 amino acids. V gave up 3 bases and J gave up 7 bases, with 4 bases separating them. The CDR3 is CASSFRNEQFF. DNA for the CDR3: TGTGCCAGCAGTTTTAGGAATGAGCAGTTCTTC.

In its sample, this clonotype was seen once. The chain recombines TRBV21-1 with TRBJ2-1; the table's D call of TRBD2 was not tested on the DNA. TRBV21-1 represents a pseudogene. The CDR3 runs 13 residues. The CDR3 sequence: CASSKLRGNEQFF. For the CDR3, the DNA is TGTGCCAGCAGCAAACTGCGGGGCAATGAGCAGTTCTTC.

J is TRBJ1-1 and V is TRBV5-1, with no clear D. CDR1 is SGHRS, CDR2 YFSETQ, per germline. Trimming removed 2 bases at V and 5 bases at J, with 10 bases between. This CDR3 has 13 amino acids. CDR3 in amino acids: CASSLDRGTEAFF. The CDR3 DNA follows: TGCGCCAGCAGCTTAGACCGAGGGACTGAAGCTTTCTTT.

The chain joins TRBV6-1 to TRBJ1-2, with D uncertain. This CDR3 contains 11 residues. The V gene lost 0 bases and the J gene lost 9 bases, with 5 bases spanning the gap. Germline assignment: CDR1 MNHNS and CDR2 SASEGT. CDR3 loop: CASSEAERYTF. DNA for the CDR3: TGTGCCAGCAGTGAAGCTGAGCGCTACACCTTC.

This rearrangement joins TRBV7-2 to TRBJ1-4; D is ambiguous. The V gene's germline CDR1 is SGHTA and CDR2 FQGNSA. The CDR3 sequence is 13 residues long. Trimming stripped 2 bases from V and 14 bases from J, with 15 bases between. In DNA form, the CDR3 reads TGTGCCAGCAGCTTACTCGGACCCAGTGGGCTGTTTTTT. Translated: CASSLLGPSGLFF.

This clonotype was picked up one time. The V and J genes are TRBV12-5 and TRBJ2-7, with D unclear. Between the trimmed V and J ends, which lost 0 bases and 5 bases, there was a span of 2 bases. CDR1 is LGHNT, CDR2 FRNRAP, per germline. The CDR3 length is 11 residues. The CDR3 is CASGLVDEQYF. CDR3 sequence (DNA): TGTGCTAGTGGTTTGGTAGACGAGCAGTACTTC. The complete variable domain, with remaining parts taken from reference TRBV12-5 and TRBJ2-7, reads DARVTQTPRHKVTEMGQEVTMRCQPILGHNTVFWYRQTMMQGLELLAYFRNRAPLDDSGMPKDRFSAEMPDATLATLKIQPSEPRDSAVYFCASGLVDEQYFGPGTRLTVT.

The J gene is TRBJ2-7, the V gene TRBV4-1, with D possibly TRBD2 on 6 matching bases. Per the germline V gene, CDR1 is MGHRA and CDR2 is YSYEKL. The CDR3 consists of 13 residues. V dropped 4 bases and J dropped 3 bases, with 10 bases sitting between them. CDR3 nucleotide sequence: TGCGCCAGCAGCCCGGGACTGAGCTACGAGCAGTACTTC. This gives the protein CASSPGLSYEQYF.

The chain has TRBV5-1 and TRBJ2-2, with no clear D. The length of the CDR3 is 14 residues. Per the germline V gene, CDR1 is SGHRS and CDR2 is YFSETQ. The V gene lost 4 bases and the J gene lost 2 bases, with 9 bases spanning the gap. For the CDR3, the DNA is TGCGCCAGCAGCCCCGACGGAAACACCGGGGAGCTGTTTTTT. This codes for CASSPDGNTGELFF.

CDR3 bases: TGCAGCGTTGGGGGGGTCGAGAGAGGGTTCGGTTTCTTT. This translates into CSVGGVERGFGFF. V is TRBV29-1 and J is TRBJ1-1, with D maybe TRBD1 (5 bases). The germline V and J ends were trimmed by 4 bases and 13 bases, with 22 bases remaining between them. The CDR3 totals 13 residues. Looked up from germline, CDR1 is SQVTM and CDR2 is ANQGSEA.

This clonotype was detected a few times. The chain couples TRBV11-2 to TRBJ2-1; 8 bases are a match to TRBD2. Germline V gene lookup returns CDR1 SGHAT and CDR2 FQNNGV. V gave up 5 bases and J gave up 9 bases; unmatched junction bases: 15. The CDR3 runs to 16 residues. CDR3 in DNA: TGTGCCAGCAGCCAAGGCGGGACGGGAGGGCACAGTGAGCAGTTCTTC. Protein sequence: CASSQGGTGGHSEQFF.

The rearrangement uses TRBV6-6 and TRBJ2-6; TRBD1 matches 7 bases. Per germline, CDR1 MNHNY and CDR2 SVGAGI (reference sequence). With V trimmed by 5 bases and J by 4 bases, 8 bases remained unmatched. The CDR3 has 16 amino acids. CDR3 region: CASSETGLGGANVLTF. The CDR3 bases are TGTGCCAGCAGTGAGACAGGGTTAGGCGGGGCCAACGTCCTGACTTTC.

The gene calls are TRBV7-3 and TRBJ2-1; 9 bases fit TRBD2. V lost 2 bases, J lost 9 bases, and 5 bases stayed unmatched. From germline, CDR1 is SGHTA and CDR2 FQGTGA. This CDR3 is built from 14 residues. The CDR3 DNA is TGTGCCAGCAGCTTAGGGCTAGCGGGAAGTGAGCAGTTCTTC. Its protein is CASSLGLAGSEQFF.

The V and J genes are TRBV5-4 and TRBJ1-2; a possible D gene is TRBD1 (5 bases). The length of the CDR3 is 16 residues. Germline V lookup: CDR1 SGHNT, CDR2 YYREEE (reference sequence). V lost 2 bases to trimming and J lost 6 bases, with 20 bases between them. The CDR3 DNA is TGTGCCAGCAGCTTTGAGCGCCGGGGGTTTGGGAATGGCTACACCTTC. Amino acids: CASSFERRGFGNGYTF.

The chain is built from TRBV19 and TRBJ1-1; D ambiguous. The CDR3 totals 15 residues. CDR1 is LNHDA and CDR2 is SQIVND in the germline V gene (reference sequence). V dropped 2 bases and J dropped 1 base, with 11 bases sitting between them. The DNA for the CDR3 is TGTGCCAGTAGTATAATAGGACGGCGGAACACTGAAGCTTTCTTT. Protein product: CASSIIGRRNTEAFF.

This clonotype was observed a few times. The rearrangement links TRBV27 to TRBJ2-2; possible D gene TRBD1, 6 bases. V was trimmed by 2 bases and J by 5 bases, leaving 9 bases between them. Germline V gene sequence: CDR1 MNHEY, CDR2 SMNVEV (reference sequence). The length of the CDR3 is 14 residues. CDR3 protein: CASSLTGNTGELFF. The DNA of the CDR3 is TGTGCCAGCAGTTTAACAGGGAATACCGGGGAGCTGTTTTTT.

The rearrangement uses TRBV2 and TRBJ2-7; no clear D. Germline V gene sequence: CDR1 SNHLY, CDR2 FYNNEI. Trimming pared 6 bases from V and 7 bases from J, leaving 10 bases between. The CDR3 has 11 residues. CDR3 sequence reads: CASRLGGEQYF. The DNA of the CDR3 is TGTGCCAGCAGACTTGGTGGGGAGCAGTACTTC.